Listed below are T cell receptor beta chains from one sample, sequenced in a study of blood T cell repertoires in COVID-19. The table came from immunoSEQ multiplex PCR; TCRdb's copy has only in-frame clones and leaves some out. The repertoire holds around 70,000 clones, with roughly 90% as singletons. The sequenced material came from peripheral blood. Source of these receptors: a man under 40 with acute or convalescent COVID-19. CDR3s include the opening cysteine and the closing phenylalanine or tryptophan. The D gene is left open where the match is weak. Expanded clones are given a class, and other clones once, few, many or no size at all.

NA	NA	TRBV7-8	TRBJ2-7	TGTGCCAGCAGCTCACCGGGAGCTGGCGACGAGCAGTACTTC	CASSSPGAGDEQYF
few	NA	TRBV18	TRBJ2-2	TGTGCCAGCTCTCCAGCGGTCGGGGAGCTGTTTTTT	CASSPAVGELFF
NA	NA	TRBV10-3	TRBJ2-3	TGTGCCATCAGTGAGAGCAATGGGGGAGGACACGGGGCCACAGATACGCAGTATTTT	CAISESNGGGHGATDTQYF
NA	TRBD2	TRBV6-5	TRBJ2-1	TGTGCCAGCAGTTACTCCCAGCGGGAGGCCTACAATGAGCAGTTCTTC	CASSYSQREAYNEQFF
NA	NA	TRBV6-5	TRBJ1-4	TGTGCCAGCTCCCTTCGGGCTGAAGCGGTTGAAAAACTGTTTTTT	CASSLRAEAVEKLFF
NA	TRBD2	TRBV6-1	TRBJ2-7	TGTGCCAGCAGTGAACTAACTAGCGGATCCTCCTACGAGCAGTACTTC	CASSELTSGSSYEQYF
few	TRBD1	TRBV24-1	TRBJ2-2	TGTGCCACCGGGACAGGGAACACCGGGGAGCTGTTTTTT	CATGTGNTGELFF
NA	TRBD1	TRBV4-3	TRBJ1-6	TGCGCCAGCAGCCAATACGGGGGACAGGGAAAGAGCTCCTATAATTCACCCCTCCACTTT	CASSQYGGQGKSSYNSPLHF
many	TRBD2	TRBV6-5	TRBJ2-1	TGTGCCAGCGGAATAGCGGGAGGGTATGAGCAGTTCTTC	CASGIAGGYEQFF
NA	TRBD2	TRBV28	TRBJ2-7	TGTGCCAGCAGTTTATTCCGAATGGCGGGAGTGTACGAGCAGTACTTC	CASSLFRMAGVYEQYF
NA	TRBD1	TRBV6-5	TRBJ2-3	TGTGCCAGCCCAGAGGACAGGGGGACCACAGATACGCAGTATTTT	CASPEDRGTTDTQYF
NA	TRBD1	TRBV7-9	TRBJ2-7	TGTGCCAGCAGGCCGCCGGGACAGGGGGACGAGCAGTACTTC	CASRPPGQGDEQYF
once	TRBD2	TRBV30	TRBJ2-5	TGTGCCTGGAGTCTGATAGCGGGAGGACAAGAGACCCAGTACTTC	CAWSLIAGGQETQYF
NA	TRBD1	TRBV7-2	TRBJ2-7	TGTGCCAGCAGCTTAGGGACAGGGGGTCTCGGCTCCTACGAGCAGTACTTC	CASSLGTGGLGSYEQYF
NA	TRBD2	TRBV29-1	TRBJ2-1	TGCAGCGTCTCGGGACTAGCGGGATACAATGAGCAGTTCTTC	CSVSGLAGYNEQFF
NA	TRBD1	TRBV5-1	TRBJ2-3	TGCGCCAGCAGCCCGTGGACAGGGCAAGATACGCAGTATTTT	CASSPWTGQDTQYF
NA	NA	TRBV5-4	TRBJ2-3	TGTGCCAGCAGCTCGCGGGGTTCGGGCACAGATACGCAGTATTTT	CASSSRGSGTDTQYF
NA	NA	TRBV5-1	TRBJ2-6	TGCGCCAGCAGCTTGGAAGGGGTAACTGGGGCCAACGTCCTGACTTTC	CASSLEGVTGANVLTF
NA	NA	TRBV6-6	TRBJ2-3	TGTGCCAGTCTAGCAGATACGCAGTATTTT	CASLADTQYF
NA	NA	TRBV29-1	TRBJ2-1	TGCAGCGTCCTCGGGACTTTGCACAATGAGCAGTTCTTC	CSVLGTLHNEQFF
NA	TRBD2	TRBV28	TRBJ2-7	TGTGCCAGCAGTTTGGCTAGCGGCTCCTACGAGCAGTACTTC	CASSLASGSYEQYF